The 8 T cell receptor beta chains presented below share a single source sample, sequenced in a study of T-cell reconstitution after alpha-beta-depleted transplantation in children. Molecular barcoding with unique molecular identifiers was used for the TCRbeta library. A single record per CDR3 protein comes from TCRdb applying MiXCR to the PCR reads. The data contain 200,000 to 300,000 distinct CDR3 sequences, approximately 8.9% of them seen just once; the ten biggest clones take up nearly 6.5%. Sequenced here: PBMCs, mostly from graft donor cells, sampled 180 days after TCRalphabeta/CD19-depleted stem cell transplant. The receptors derive from a male patient aged 10 to 17 who had a stem cell transplant for acute lymphoblastic leukemia, so the T cells may come from the graft donor.

This clonotype has at least ten counts. The chain carries TRBV20-1 and TRBJ2-5; TRBD1 is a possible D gene (6 bases). The germline V and J ends were trimmed by 6 bases and 4 bases, with 12 bases remaining between them. CDR3 length: 12 amino acids. The germline V gene encodes CDR1 DFQATT and CDR2 SNEGSKA (reference sequence). CDR3: CSAVQQGETQYF. The CDR3 DNA is TGCAGTGCCGTCCAACAGGGAGAGACCCAGTACTTC.

This clonotype has at least ten counts. The chain couples TRBV14 to TRBJ2-2, with a weak D call TRBD1 (5 bases). Germline-derived CDR1 and CDR2 are SGHDN and FVKESK. This CDR3 is built from 16 residues. Trimming took 2 bases from V and 2 from J, leaving 12 bases between them. The CDR3, as DNA: TGTGCCAGCAGCCAACGTGGGGCCATCAACACCGGGGAGCTGTTTTTT. Its translation is CASSQRGAINTGELFF.

This clonotype was counted at least ten times. Its ends do not fully match the called genes, so a read error is possible. The chain uses TRBV7-7 and TRBJ2-5, with TRBD1 as a possible D gene (6 bases). The germline gives CDR1 SSHAT, CDR2 FNYEAQ (reference sequence). The CDR3 spans 14 residues. CDR3 bases: TGTGCTAGCAGCACAGGGTGGGGAATGGAGACCCAGTACTTC. Translated, it gives CASSTGWGMETQYF.

This clonotype was counted at least ten times. J is TRBJ1-5 and V is TRBV5-1, with D possibly being TRBD1 (5 bases). V gave up 4 bases and J gave up 1 base, with 21 bases separating them. This CDR3 spans 18 amino acids. Germline V gene data show CDR1 as SGHRS and CDR2 as YFSETQ. CDR3 amino acids: CASSPGLGQGESNQPQHF. The CDR3 DNA reads TGCGCCAGCAGCCCGGGCCTCGGGCAGGGTGAGAGCAATCAGCCCCAGCATTTT.

In its sample, this clonotype was seen many times. The chain combines TRBV20-1 with TRBJ2-4; TRBD2 might be the D (5 bases). Germline V gene lookup returns CDR1 DFQATT and CDR2 SNEGSKA (reference sequence). V lost 6 bases to trimming and J lost 6 bases, with 24 bases between them. The CDR3 spans 16 residues. CDR3: CSAPSRGDGGVNIQYF. In nucleotides, the CDR3 is TGCAGTGCCCCCAGTCGAGGCGACGGAGGAGTAAACATTCAGTACTTC.

This clonotype was found many times. CDR3 residues: CASSQESVGGSYEQYF. Written as DNA, the CDR3 is TGCGCCAGCAGCCAAGAGTCTGTGGGGGGTTCCTACGAGCAGTACTTC. This chain uses TRBV4-3 with TRBJ2-7, with D tentatively TRBD2 (6 bases). With 0 bases removed from V and 1 base from J, the gap between germline ends came to 13 bases. The CDR3 spans 16 residues. Germline values: CDR1 LGHNA, CDR2 YSLEER.

This clonotype was observed many times. The gene calls are TRBV5-1 and TRBJ2-5; D is perhaps TRBD2 (5 bases). Trimming shortened V by 4 bases and J by 5 bases, and 18 bases separated the two germline ends. This CDR3 contains 15 residues. Per the germline V gene, CDR1 is SGHRS and CDR2 is YFSETQ. The CDR3 sequence: CASSPAPGYGETQYF. As DNA, the CDR3 is TGCGCCAGCAGCCCGGCGCCGGGATATGGGGAGACCCAGTACTTC.

In this sample, this clonotype turned up many times. The chain carries TRBV7-9 and TRBJ1-1; D is unresolved. The V gene's germline CDR1 is SEHNR and CDR2 FQNEAQ (reference sequence). V dropped 3 bases and J dropped 5 bases, with 16 bases sitting between them. The CDR3 contains 15 residues. The CDR3: CASSLPISSWTEAFF. The CDR3 nucleotides read TGTGCCAGCAGCTTGCCGATCTCGAGTTGGACTGAAGCTTTCTTT.